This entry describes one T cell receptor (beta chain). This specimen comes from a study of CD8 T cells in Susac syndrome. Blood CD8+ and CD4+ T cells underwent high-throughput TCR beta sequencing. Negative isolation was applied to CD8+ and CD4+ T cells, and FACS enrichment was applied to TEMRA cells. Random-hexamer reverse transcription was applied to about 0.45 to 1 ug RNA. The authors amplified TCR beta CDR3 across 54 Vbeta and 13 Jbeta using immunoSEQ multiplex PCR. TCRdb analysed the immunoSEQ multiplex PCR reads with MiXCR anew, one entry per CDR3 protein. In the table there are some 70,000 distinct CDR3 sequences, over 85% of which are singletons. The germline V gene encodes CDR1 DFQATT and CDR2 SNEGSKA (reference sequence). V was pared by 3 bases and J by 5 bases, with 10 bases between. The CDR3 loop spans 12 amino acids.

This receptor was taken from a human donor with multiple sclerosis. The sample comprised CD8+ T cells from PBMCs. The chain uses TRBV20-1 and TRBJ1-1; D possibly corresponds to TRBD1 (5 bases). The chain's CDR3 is CSASLGQTEAFF. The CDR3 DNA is TGCAGTGCTAGCCTGGGGCAAACTGAAGCTTTCTTT.